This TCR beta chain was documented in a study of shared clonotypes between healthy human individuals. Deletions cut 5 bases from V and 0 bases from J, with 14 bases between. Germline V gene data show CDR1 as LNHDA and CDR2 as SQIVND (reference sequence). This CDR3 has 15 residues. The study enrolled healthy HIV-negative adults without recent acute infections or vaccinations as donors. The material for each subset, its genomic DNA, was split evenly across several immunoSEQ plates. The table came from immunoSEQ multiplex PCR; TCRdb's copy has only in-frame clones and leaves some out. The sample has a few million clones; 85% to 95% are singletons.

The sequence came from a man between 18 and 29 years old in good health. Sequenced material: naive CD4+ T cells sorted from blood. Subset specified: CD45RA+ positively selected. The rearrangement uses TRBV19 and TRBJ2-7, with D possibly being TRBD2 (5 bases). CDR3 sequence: CASSRIAGDSYEQYF. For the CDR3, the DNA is TGTGCCAGTAGTCGTATTGCGGGCGACTCCTACGAGCAGTACTTC.